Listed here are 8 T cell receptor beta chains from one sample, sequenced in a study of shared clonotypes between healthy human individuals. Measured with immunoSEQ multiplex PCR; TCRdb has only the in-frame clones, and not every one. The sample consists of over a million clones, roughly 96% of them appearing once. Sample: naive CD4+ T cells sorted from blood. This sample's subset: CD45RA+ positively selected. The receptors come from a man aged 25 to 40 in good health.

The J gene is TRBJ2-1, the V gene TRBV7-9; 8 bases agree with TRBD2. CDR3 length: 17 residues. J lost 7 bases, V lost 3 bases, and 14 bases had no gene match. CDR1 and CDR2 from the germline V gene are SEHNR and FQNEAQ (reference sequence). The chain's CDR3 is CASSLGVGAGVGNEQFF. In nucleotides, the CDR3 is TGTGCCAGCAGCTTGGGAGTAGGAGCGGGAGTCGGAAATGAGCAGTTCTTC.

The CDR3 DNA follows: TGTGCCAGCAGCGTAGTGGTAGAGGGAGGGGGTGAGCAGTTCTTC. This encodes CASSVVVEGGGEQFF. The gene calls are TRBV9 and TRBJ2-1, with D perhaps matching TRBD2 (7 bases). The V and J ends lost 0 bases and 9 bases respectively, with 16 bases between them. CDR3 length: 15 residues. CDR1 SGDLS and CDR2 YYNGEE come from the germline V gene.

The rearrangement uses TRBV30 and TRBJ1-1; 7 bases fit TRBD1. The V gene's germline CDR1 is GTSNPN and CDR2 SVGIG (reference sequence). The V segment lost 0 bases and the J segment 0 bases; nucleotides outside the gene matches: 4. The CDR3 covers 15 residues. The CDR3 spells CAWSVLDRLNTEAFF. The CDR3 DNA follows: TGTGCCTGGAGTGTACTGGACAGGCTGAACACTGAAGCTTTCTTT.

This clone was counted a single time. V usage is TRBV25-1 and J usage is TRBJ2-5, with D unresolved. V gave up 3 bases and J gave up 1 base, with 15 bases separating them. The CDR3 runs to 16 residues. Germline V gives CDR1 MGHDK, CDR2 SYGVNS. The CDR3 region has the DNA TGTGCCAGCAGTGATTCCGACTTGCCTAGCCAAGAGACCCAGTACTTC. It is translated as CASSDSDLPSQETQYF.

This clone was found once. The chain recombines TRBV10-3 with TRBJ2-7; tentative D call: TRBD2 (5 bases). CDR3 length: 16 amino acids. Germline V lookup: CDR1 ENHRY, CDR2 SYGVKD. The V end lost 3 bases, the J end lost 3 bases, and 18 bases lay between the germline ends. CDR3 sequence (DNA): TGTGCCATCAGTGATGCCCGAGGTAGAGGAGGCTACGAGCAGTACTTC. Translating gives CAISDARGRGGYEQYF.

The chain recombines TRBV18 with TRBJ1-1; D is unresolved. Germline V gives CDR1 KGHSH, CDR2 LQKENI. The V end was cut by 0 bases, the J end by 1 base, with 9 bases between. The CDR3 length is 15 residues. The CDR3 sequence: CASSPPLAGNTEAFF. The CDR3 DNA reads TGTGCCAGCTCACCACCTTTGGCAGGGAACACTGAAGCTTTCTTT.

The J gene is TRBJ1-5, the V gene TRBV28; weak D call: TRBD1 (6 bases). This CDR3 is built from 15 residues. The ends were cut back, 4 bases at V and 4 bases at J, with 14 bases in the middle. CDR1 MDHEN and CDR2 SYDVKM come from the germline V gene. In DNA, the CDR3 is TGTGCCAGCAGTTGGGCCGGGGGCAGGAATCAGCCCCAGCATTTT. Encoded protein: CASSWAGGRNQPQHF.

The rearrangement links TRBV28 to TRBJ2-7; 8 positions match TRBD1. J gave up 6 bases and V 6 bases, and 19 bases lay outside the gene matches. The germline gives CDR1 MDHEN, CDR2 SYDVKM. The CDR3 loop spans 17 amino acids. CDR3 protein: CASSLSPWGTGASEQYF. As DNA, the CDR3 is TGTGCCAGCAGCCTCTCCCCCTGGGGGACAGGAGCATCCGAGCAGTACTTC.